The 28 T cell receptor beta chains reported below all come from one sample, sequenced in a study of vaccination effects on CD4 cells after COVID-19. Their antigens are not known. In the ViraFEST assay, antigen-specific CD4+ clonotypes were identified by expansion after peptide-pool stimulation. With more than nine days of culture completed, CD4+ T cells were isolated. Testing of the vaccine recipients showed negative nucleocapsid antibodies and no prior SARS-CoV-2 infection. Generated by immunoSEQ multiplex PCR, the TCRdb table keeps only in-frame clones and is missing some. The sample holds around 66,000 clones, roughly 80% seen once. The input for sequencing was CD4+ T cells from PBMCs cultured with HCoV-OC43 spike peptides, taken before COVID-19 vaccination. Subset in this sample: HCoV-OC43 spike overlapping peptide pool stimulation. These receptors originate from a human donor who received a COVID-19 vaccine.

The V call is TRBV5-5, the J call TRBJ2-2; 9 bases are shared with TRBD1. The junction had 3 bases not matched to a gene; V was cut back by 0 bases and J by 3 bases. The CDR3 extends over 16 amino acids. Germline V gene data show CDR1 as SGHKS and CDR2 as YYEKEE (reference sequence). The DNA for the CDR3 is TGTGCCAGCAGCTTGGAGGGGACAGGGTACACCGGGGAGCTGTTTTTT. Its translation: CASSLEGTGYTGELFF.

A remark on this clone: The identical CDR3 is also encoded by other nucleotide sequences in the sample. The chain employs TRBV24-1 and TRBJ2-3; 9 positions match TRBD1. This CDR3 spans 15 amino acids. The germline gives CDR1 KGHDR, CDR2 SFDVKD. The V and J ends lost 4 bases and 4 bases, in that order; junction bases with no gene match: 5. Here the CDR3 DNA reads TGTGCCACCAGTGACCTCGGACAGGGGTCAGATACGCAGTATTTT. Residues: CATSDLGQGSDTQYF.

The V and J genes are TRBV5-1 and TRBJ2-1; TRBD1 might be the D (6 bases). V shed 4 bases and J shed 5 bases, with 10 bases lying between them. The V gene's germline CDR1 is SGHRS and CDR2 YFSETQ. This CDR3 spans 13 amino acids. The CDR3 is CASSVGQNNEQFF. The CDR3 DNA sequence: TGCGCCAGCAGCGTTGGACAGAACAATGAGCAGTTCTTC.

V usage is TRBV10-3 and J usage is TRBJ2-3; 8 bases map to TRBD1. Per the germline V gene, CDR1 is ENHRY and CDR2 is SYGVKD. V trimming: 5 bases; J trimming: 2 bases; junction bases outside the gene matches: 6. CDR3 length: 15 residues. CDR3 coding DNA: TGTGCCATCAGTTGGACAGGGCCTCCCACAGATACGCAGTATTTT. It translates to CAISWTGPPTDTQYF.

The rearrangement uses TRBV6-6 and TRBJ2-7, with D perhaps being TRBD1 or TRBD2 (5 bases each). The V end was cut by 6 bases, the J end by 6 bases, with 21 bases between. CDR3 length: 15 residues. CDR1 is MNHNY, CDR2 SVGAGI, per germline (reference sequence). In nucleotides, the CDR3 is TGTGCCAGCAGCCCAGACCCGGGGCTATCCGGCGAGCAGTACGTC. It is translated as CASSPDPGLSGEQYV.

The count of this clone is one. The rearrangement links TRBV7-9 to TRBJ2-5, with TRBD2 matching 12 bases. J gave up 7 bases and V 5 bases, and 14 bases lay outside the gene matches. The CDR3 covers 17 residues. The germline CDR1 and CDR2 sequences are SEHNR and FQNEAQ (reference sequence). The CDR3 region is CASSMTSGGSQGATQYF. The CDR3 DNA follows: TGTGCCAGCAGCATGACTAGCGGGGGATCTCAGGGGGCGACCCAGTACTTC.

This clone was detected a few times. The rearrangement joins TRBV6-6 to TRBJ1-2; tentative D call: TRBD1 (6 bases). CDR3 length equals 15 residues. From germline, CDR1 is MNHNY and CDR2 SVGAGI (reference sequence). The germline V and J ends were trimmed by 7 bases and 7 bases, with 22 bases remaining between them. CDR3 loop: CASNLKQGMSPGYTF. The DNA of the CDR3 is TGTGCCAGCAATCTAAAACAGGGCATGAGTCCTGGCTACACCTTC.

The chain joins TRBV5-1 to TRBJ2-1; D uncertain. In germline, CDR1 is SGHRS, CDR2 YFSETQ. CDR3 length: 14 residues. Trimming took 4 bases from V and 6 from J, leaving 14 bases between them. CDR3 residues: CASSVDRLLNEQFF. The CDR3 DNA is TGCGCCAGCAGCGTGGACCGGCTCCTCAATGAGCAGTTCTTC.

The chain carries TRBV19 and TRBJ1-5, with TRBD1 matching 7 bases. Trimming cost V 5 bases and J 3 bases; bases outside gene matches: 7. Germline CDR1 reads LNHDA; CDR2 reads SQIVND (reference sequence). This CDR3 contains 15 residues. CDR3 sequence: CASSLDRGLNQPQHF. In nucleotides, the CDR3 is TGTGCCAGTAGTTTGGATAGGGGGCTCAATCAGCCCCAGCATTTT.

V gene TRBV6-5 combines with J gene TRBJ1-1, with 9 bases matching TRBD1. CDR1 is MNHEY, CDR2 SVGAGI, per germline. The CDR3 loop spans 15 amino acids. V was clipped by 6 bases and J by 6 bases; unmatched bases: 11. The CDR3 reads CASRRSGTGLSEAFF. CDR3 coding DNA: TGTGCCAGCAGACGATCCGGGACAGGGCTGTCTGAAGCTTTCTTT.

This clone was seen a few times. This chain uses TRBV6-2 or TRBV6-3 with TRBJ2-7; no firm D call. The CDR3 loop spans 12 amino acids. V lost 0 bases and J lost 5, with 5 bases in between. CDR1 and CDR2 from the germline V gene are MNHEY and SVGEGT. CDR3 in amino acids: CASSYSPNEQYV. DNA of the CDR3: TGTGCCAGCAGTTACTCGCCAAACGAGCAGTACGTC.

As concerns this clone: Additional DNA sequences in this sample encode the identical CDR3. This chain joins TRBV5-4 and TRBJ2-5; the match to TRBD1 covers 7 bases. V lost 4 bases and J lost 4; bases outside the gene matches: 4. The CDR3 is 13 amino acids. Germline CDR1 is SGHNT and CDR2 is YYREEE (reference sequence). The DNA of the CDR3 is TGTGCCAGCAGCCGGGACAGCGGAGAGACCCAGTACTTC. It specifies CASSRDSGETQYF.

This clone was seen a handful of times. V gene TRBV6-5 combines with J gene TRBJ1-1; TRBD1 aligns across 9 bases. Germline V gene sequence: CDR1 MNHEY, CDR2 SVGAGI. The CDR3 covers 13 residues. CDR3 nucleotides: TGTGCTAGCGATAGAGGGACAGGGTCTGAAGCTTTCTTT. It translates to CASDRGTGSEAFF.

The chain uses TRBV19 and TRBJ1-2, with 7 bases lining up with TRBD1. CDR3 length: 14 residues. Germline CDR1 is LNHDA and CDR2 is SQIVND (reference sequence). With V trimmed by 5 bases and J by 2 bases, 5 bases remained unmatched. The CDR3 nucleotides read TGTGCCAGTAGTCCCATACAGGGGAACTATGGCTACACCTTC. Translation: CASSPIQGNYGYTF.

The chain links TRBV5-4 to TRBJ1-6, with TRBD1 matching 10 bases. In germline, CDR1 is SGHNT, CDR2 YYREEE (reference sequence). V was clipped by 2 bases and J by 8 bases; unmatched bases: 13. The CDR3 runs 18 residues. CDR3 in DNA: TGTGCCAGCAGCTTCGGCGCTCCCGGGACAGGGGACGATTCACCCCTCCACTTT. Translation: CASSFGAPGTGDDSPLHF.

This clone was counted a few times. The gene calls are TRBV18 and TRBJ2-1, with 9 bases aligning to TRBD1. The V segment lost 5 bases and the J segment 6 bases; nucleotides outside the gene matches: 8. This CDR3 region has 15 residues. Germline V gives CDR1 KGHSH, CDR2 LQKENI. This chain's CDR3 is CASSSPGTGLNEQFF. The CDR3 DNA sequence: TGTGCCAGCTCATCGCCGGGGACAGGGCTCAATGAGCAGTTCTTC.

The rearrangement links TRBV9 to TRBJ1-1; unclear D gene. The CDR3 is 15 amino acids. V gave up 2 bases and J gave up 5 bases, with 16 bases separating them. The V gene's germline CDR1 is SGDLS and CDR2 YYNGEE. The CDR3 loop reads CASSVNSGGRTEAFF. In DNA, the CDR3 is TGTGCCAGCAGCGTCAATTCCGGCGGGAGGACTGAAGCTTTCTTT.

The chain's CDR3 is CASSRGQGAQETQYF. CDR3 nucleotide sequence: TGCGCCAGCAGCCGGGGACAGGGGGCCCAAGAGACCCAGTACTTC. This chain uses TRBV5-1 with TRBJ2-5; 12 positions match TRBD1. Germline V gene lookup returns CDR1 SGHRS and CDR2 YFSETQ. The junction had 2 bases not matched to a gene; V was cut back by 4 bases and J by 1 base. The CDR3 contains 15 residues. The variable domain in full, completed from reference TRBV5-1 and TRBJ2-5, reads KAGVTQTPRYLIKTRGQQVTLSCSPISGHRSVSWYQQTPGQGLQFLFEYFSETQRNKGNFPGRFSGRQFSNSRSEMNVSTLELGDSALYLCASSRGQGAQETQYFGPGTRLLVL.

The V call is TRBV5-1, the J call TRBJ2-7, with a tentative D call TRBD1 (5 bases). V gave up 4 bases and J gave up 0 bases, with 14 bases separating them. The CDR3 contains 15 residues. The germline CDR1 and CDR2 sequences are SGHRS and YFSETQ. The CDR3 bases are TGCGCCAGCAGCCAGGGCCCCCTCGACTCCTACGAGCAGTACGTC. Its protein is CASSQGPLDSYEQYV.

The chain has TRBV5-1 and TRBJ2-3, with 7 positions matching TRBD1. V lost 6 bases, J lost 1 base, and 2 bases stayed unmatched. Germline CDR1 is SGHRS and CDR2 is YFSETQ. The CDR3 sequence is 13 residues long. CDR3 bases: TGCGCCAGCACCGGACAGGGCACAGATACGCAGTATTTT. Translating gives CASTGQGTDTQYF.

In its sample, this clone was seen once. This sequence joins TRBV11-1 and TRBJ2-5; D remains unclear. The germline V gene has CDR1 SGHAT and CDR2 FQDESV (reference sequence). This CDR3 region has 13 residues. Trimming removed 4 bases from V and 7 bases from J, with 13 bases in between. CDR3: CASSSQDGVTQYF. CDR3 DNA sequence: TGTGCCAGCAGCTCCCAGGATGGGGTGACCCAGTACTTC.

This chain links TRBV20-1 with TRBJ2-1; D call uncertain. Germline V CDR1 and CDR2: DFQATT, SNEGSKA (reference sequence). The CDR3 is 13 amino acids. V was clipped by 3 bases and J by 5 bases, with 11 bases between them. Here the CDR3 DNA reads TGCAGTGCTAGTCGTCCCTACCACAATGAGCAGTTCTTC. It translates to CSASRPYHNEQFF.

The V gene is TRBV24-1, the J gene TRBJ2-7; 8 positions agree with TRBD1. The CDR3 runs 16 residues. The ends lost 4 bases at V and 9 bases at J; junction bases unmatched: 16. Per germline, CDR1 KGHDR and CDR2 SFDVKD. This chain's CDR3 is CATSEPTGTGGFRQYV. The CDR3 nucleotides are TGTGCCACCAGTGAGCCCACCGGGACAGGTGGCTTTAGGCAGTACGTC.

This chain links TRBV5-4 with TRBJ2-2; the D is unclear. V lost 2 bases and J 1 base, leaving 9 bases between the germline ends. The CDR3 is 15 amino acids. Germline lookup yields CDR1 SGHNT and CDR2 YYREEE (reference sequence). CDR3: CASSFWGKNTGELFF. The DNA of the CDR3 is TGTGCCAGCAGCTTTTGGGGAAAGAACACCGGGGAGCTGTTTTTT.

The chain is built from TRBV3-1 (or the pseudogene TRBV3-2) and TRBJ2-1, with D hard to call. The CDR3 length is 12 residues. V was shortened by 4 bases and J by 7 bases, with 8 bases between the two germline ends. Germline V gene sequence: CDR1 LGHDT, CDR2 YNNKEL (reference sequence). CDR3 region: CASSLLGNEQFF. Written as DNA, the CDR3 is TGTGCCAGCAGCCTTCTAGGAAATGAGCAGTTCTTC.

Only a few counts were recorded for this clone. The DNA of the CDR3 is TGTGCCTCTGGGTTTAACTATGGCTACACCTTC. Protein product: CASGFNYGYTF. V usage is TRBV25-1 and J usage is TRBJ1-2; D not resolved. The CDR3 loop spans 11 amino acids. V gave up 11 bases and J gave up 1 base, with 8 bases separating them. Germline CDR1 MGHDK, CDR2 SYGVNS.

J is TRBJ1-4 and V is TRBV5-1, with D possibly matching TRBD1 (5 bases). The V end was cut by 0 bases, the J end by 0 bases, with 12 bases between. The CDR3 is made up of 17 amino acids. Germline-derived CDR1 and CDR2 are SGHRS and YFSETQ. The CDR3 is CASSLAHGGATNEKLFF. CDR3 nucleotide sequence: TGCGCCAGCAGCTTGGCCCACGGGGGTGCAACTAATGAAAAACTGTTTTTT.

This clone is labeled medium-sized. V gene TRBV19 combines with J gene TRBJ2-3, with a weak D call TRBD2 (5 bases). Looked up from germline, CDR1 is LNHDA and CDR2 is SQIVND (reference sequence). V gave up 8 bases and J gave up 0 bases, with 15 bases separating them. CDR3 length: 15 amino acids. CDR3 protein: CASRQRAHSTDTQYF. CDR3 coding DNA: TGTGCCAGTCGGCAGAGGGCGCATAGCACAGATACGCAGTATTTT.